One and the same sample provided the 22 T cell receptor beta chains below, sequenced in a study of blood T cell repertoires in COVID-19. The data were produced by immunoSEQ multiplex PCR, yet TCRdb's version contains in-frame clones alone and is incomplete. Of about 43,000 clones listed, about 90% are singletons. The sequenced sample consisted of peripheral blood. These receptors all stem from a woman of 80 years or more with active COVID-19.

The rearrangement links TRBV20-1 to TRBJ1-1, with TRBD1 as a possible D gene (6 bases). The ends were cut back, 5 bases at V and 7 bases at J, with 11 bases in the middle. The germline gives CDR1 DFQATT, CDR2 SNEGSKA (reference sequence). CDR3 length: 11 residues. This chain's CDR3 is CSAPDRSEAFF. CDR3 in DNA: TGCAGTGCTCCAGACAGGAGTGAAGCTTTCTTT.

The chain has TRBV28 and TRBJ1-2; 10 bases align to TRBD1. The V gene end was trimmed by 7 bases and the J gene end by 7 bases; junction bases not matched to a gene: 6. This CDR3 is built from 13 residues. Germline V gene lookup returns CDR1 MDHEN and CDR2 SYDVKM. Written as DNA, the CDR3 is TGTGCCAGCACTCGCGACAGGGGGCTTGGCTACACCTTC. Protein product: CASTRDRGLGYTF.

The genes are TRBV18 and TRBJ1-1; no firm D call. V was shortened by 6 bases and J by 4 bases, with 12 bases between the two germline ends. The CDR3 contains 13 residues. CDR1 is KGHSH and CDR2 is LQKENI in the germline V gene. Here the CDR3 reads CASSAPSGTEAFF. The CDR3 nucleotides read TGTGCCAGCTCTGCACCTAGCGGCACTGAAGCTTTCTTT.

The chain employs TRBV3-1 (or the pseudogene TRBV3-2) and TRBJ2-1; D ambiguous. Germline V gene lookup returns CDR1 LGHDT and CDR2 YNNKEL (reference sequence). V was pared by 2 bases and J by 9 bases, with 11 bases between. CDR3 size: 13 residues. CDR3 sequence (DNA): TGTGCCAGCAGCCAAACTATATCTAGTGAGCAGTTCTTC. Its translation is CASSQTISSEQFF.

The chain joins TRBV2 to TRBJ1-1, with D perhaps matching TRBD1 (5 bases). This CDR3 is built from 11 residues. Trimming cost V 2 bases and J 8 bases, with 6 bases left between them. CDR1 and CDR2 (germline): SNHLY, FYNNEI. The DNA for the CDR3 is TGTGCCAGCAGTGAATACAGGGAAGCTTTCTTT. Its protein is CASSEYREAFF.

This chain uses TRBV3-1 (or the pseudogene TRBV3-2) with TRBJ2-3; 11 bases align to TRBD2. The germline V gene has CDR1 LGHDT and CDR2 YNNKEL (reference sequence). The V and J ends lost 2 bases and 0 bases, in that order; junction bases with no gene match: 13. CDR3 length equals 20 residues. In DNA, the CDR3 is TGTGCCAGCAGCCAATACTATCTAGCGGGGGGTGGCGGCAGCACAGATACGCAGTATTTT. It codes for CASSQYYLAGGGGSTDTQYF.

This clone has more than one count but fewer than ten. This chain connects TRBV7-2 to TRBJ2-3; D gene ambiguous. Germline V CDR1 and CDR2: SGHTA, FQGNSA. This CDR3 comprises 12 residues. Trimming pared 4 bases from V and 8 bases from J, leaving 10 bases between. The CDR3 reads CASSSHPVTQYF. CDR3 in DNA: TGTGCCAGCAGCTCACATCCAGTTACGCAGTATTTT.

The chain carries TRBV5-4 and TRBJ2-1, with 9 bases lining up with TRBD1. The CDR3 is 14 residues long. Germline V gene lookup returns CDR1 SGHNT and CDR2 YYREEE (reference sequence). The V gene end was trimmed by 4 bases and the J gene end by 8 bases; junction bases not matched to a gene: 7. CDR3 bases: TGTGCCAGCAGCACCGGGACAGGGCGATATGAGCAGTTCTTC. It translates to CASSTGTGRYEQFF.

J is TRBJ2-3 and V is TRBV29-1; TRBD1 is a possible D gene (5 bases). The germline V and J ends were trimmed by 3 bases and 1 base, with 11 bases remaining between them. Germline lookup yields CDR1 SQVTM and CDR2 ANQGSEA. The CDR3 is made up of 14 amino acids. CDR3 in amino acids: CSVDIQGGTDTQYF. CDR3 in DNA: TGCAGCGTTGATATCCAGGGCGGCACAGATACGCAGTATTTT.

The V gene is TRBV27, the J gene TRBJ1-6; unclear D gene. The germline V gene has CDR1 MNHEY and CDR2 SMNVEV (reference sequence). The CDR3 loop spans 16 amino acids. V was cut by 7 bases and J by 0 bases, with 13 bases left in between. In DNA, the CDR3 is TGTGCCAGCACCCCCTCCGATAGCTCCTATAATTCACCCCTCCACTTT. It yields the protein CASTPSDSSYNSPLHF.

The chain combines TRBV10-2 with TRBJ1-6; 8 bases match TRBD1. V dropped 6 bases and J dropped 7; count of bases not matched to a gene: 2. This CDR3 is 13 amino acids long. Germline assignment: CDR1 WSHSY and CDR2 SAAADI. Here the CDR3 DNA reads TGCGCCAGCAGGACAGGGGCGAATTCACCCCTCCACTTT. Translating gives CASRTGANSPLHF.

V is TRBV4-1 and J is TRBJ1-6, with 8 nucleotides matching TRBD1. Germline loops: CDR1 MGHRA, CDR2 YSYEKL. J was trimmed by 3 bases and V by 4 bases; bases with no gene match: 8. The CDR3 runs to 17 residues. CDR3 in amino acids: CASSRTGTGDYNSPLHF. The CDR3 DNA reads TGCGCCAGCAGCCGAACCGGGACAGGCGACTATAATTCACCCCTCCACTTT.

This chain joins TRBV18 and TRBJ2-1; D perhaps matches TRBD2 (6 bases). Germline lookup yields CDR1 KGHSH and CDR2 LQKENI. The CDR3 is made up of 17 amino acids. Trimming stripped 6 bases from V and 6 bases from J, with 24 bases between. The CDR3 DNA is TGTGCCAGCTCCCCAGGGCTCACCGGCAGGCGGGGCAATGAGCAGTTCTTC. As protein: CASSPGLTGRRGNEQFF.

CDR3 sequence (DNA): TGTGCCAGCAGCCAAGCAGACTTCTACCGAACAGAGACCCAGTACTTC. It encodes CASSQADFYRTETQYF. The J gene is TRBJ2-5, the V gene TRBV3-1 (or the pseudogene TRBV3-2); D unclear. CDR3 length equals 16 residues. Germline V gives CDR1 LGHDT, CDR2 YNNKEL (reference sequence). The ends were cut back, 1 base at V and 4 bases at J, with 16 bases in the middle.

This rearrangement joins TRBV30 to TRBJ1-1, with 8 bases fitting TRBD1. J was trimmed by 5 bases and V by 2 bases; bases with no gene match: 4. Germline V gene data show CDR1 as GTSNPN and CDR2 as SVGIG (reference sequence). The CDR3 contains 13 residues. Here the CDR3 DNA reads TGTGCCTGGAGTCAGGGGGCAGAAACTGAAGCTTTCTTT. Its protein product is CAWSQGAETEAFF.

V and J are TRBV15 and TRBJ2-7, with 7 nucleotides matching TRBD2. Trimming cost V 1 base and J 2 bases; bases outside gene matches: 2. The CDR3 length is 14 residues. Germline V gene lookup returns CDR1 LNHNV and CDR2 YYDKDF (reference sequence). In DNA, the CDR3 is TGTGCCACCAGCAGAGCCCGGGGGGCCTACGAGCAGTACTTC. Protein sequence: CATSRARGAYEQYF. Together with reference TRBV15 and TRBJ2-7, the CDR3 gives the full variable domain: DAMVIQNPRYQVTQFGKPVTLSCSQTLNHNVMYWYQQKSSQAPKLLFHYYDKDFNNEADTPDNFQSRRPNTSFCFLDIRSPGLGDTAMYLCATSRARGAYEQYFGPGTRLTVT.

This clone is categorized as medium-sized. The chain combines TRBV9 with TRBJ2-2; 8 bases align to TRBD1. CDR1 is SGDLS, CDR2 YYNGEE, per germline. This CDR3 has 17 residues. After removal of 1 base from V and 2 bases from J, the junction contained 7 bases not matched to a gene. In nucleotides, the CDR3 is TGTGCCAGCAGCGTACGACCCGGACAGGGAAACACCGGGGAGCTGTTTTTT. It specifies CASSVRPGQGNTGELFF.

The chain recombines TRBV6-2 or TRBV6-3 with TRBJ2-7; 11 bases are shared with TRBD1. The length of the CDR3 is 15 residues. With 1 base clipped from V and 2 bases from J, the junction kept 1 base outside the gene matches. Germline CDR1 MNHEY, CDR2 SVGEGT. CDR3 nucleotides: TGTGCCAGCAGTTACTGGGACAGGGGGACCTACGAGCAGTACTTC. Protein: CASSYWDRGTYEQYF.

The rearrangement links TRBV4-3 to TRBJ2-7; 10 bases map to TRBD1. The germline CDR1 and CDR2 sequences are LGHNA and YSLEER. The CDR3 is 15 amino acids. V shed 3 bases, J shed 5 bases, and the junction held 7 bases outside the gene matches. Written as DNA, the CDR3 is TGCGCCAGCAGCCACCCGGGACAGGGGTGGGACGAGCAGTACTTC. Amino acid sequence: CASSHPGQGWDEQYF.

CDR3 coding DNA: TGTGCCAGCAGCTTAGCGGGAGGATGGTCGGGGCAGTACTTC. Translated, it gives CASSLAGGWSGQYF. V usage is TRBV7-2 and J usage is TRBJ2-7; D is perhaps TRBD2 (6 bases). This CDR3 is 14 amino acids long. From germline, CDR1 is SGHTA and CDR2 FQGNSA. The germline V and J ends were trimmed by 0 bases and 9 bases, with 15 bases remaining between them.

The gene calls are TRBV6-5 and TRBJ2-1, with 7 positions matching TRBD1. The ends lost 5 bases at V and 4 bases at J; junction bases unmatched: 8. Per germline, CDR1 MNHEY and CDR2 SVGAGI. This CDR3 region has 15 residues. CDR3 in DNA: TGTGCCAGCAGTACGATGACAGGGCGATACAATGAGCAGTTCTTC. It encodes CASSTMTGRYNEQFF.

This clone was detected once. The V and J genes are TRBV28 and TRBJ2-2, with TRBD1 as a possible D gene (5 bases). The CDR3 has 16 amino acids. Germline CDR1 and CDR2: MDHEN and SYDVKM. V was trimmed by 5 bases and J by 4 bases, leaving 17 bases between them. CDR3 DNA: TGTGCCAGCAGTCCCCCAGGGTCCTGGTCCACCGGGGAGCTGTTTTTT. Protein product: CASSPPGSWSTGELFF.